The rows below give T cell receptor beta chains drawn from one sample of a study of blood T cell repertoires in COVID-19. TCRdb's copy holds only in-frame clones and misses some; the assay was immunoSEQ multiplex PCR. The data show nearly 80,000 clones, with roughly 85% seen just once and approximately 33% held by the top ten. Specimen: peripheral blood. These receptors were collected from a woman in her sixties or seventies with acute or convalescent COVID-19. Both conserved end residues are part of each CDR3. D genes are given only for firm matches. Clone size appears in some rows only: once, few, many, or a class for an expanded clone.

TGTGCCAGCAGCTTTAGAGGGACAGGGATAGAAAAACTGTTTTTT | CASSFRGTGIEKLFF | . | TRBJ1-4 | TRBD1 | TRBV7-8
TGTGCCAGCAGTACTAGGAGGCAAGAGACCCAGTACTTC | CASSTRRQETQYF | . | TRBJ2-5 | . | TRBV12-3/TRBV12-4
TGTGCCAGCAGCCCCCATGCAACTAATGAAAAACTGTTTTTT | CASSPHATNEKLFF | . | TRBJ1-4 | . | TRBV28
TGCGCCAGCAGCTTGGTGGGGGCGGGGAACACTGAAGCTTTCTTT | CASSLVGAGNTEAFF | . | TRBJ1-1 | . | TRBV5-1
TGCGCCAGCAGCCAAGATACCAGCGGGAGTACCGGGGAGCTGTTTTTT | CASSQDTSGSTGELFF | . | TRBJ2-2 | TRBD2 | TRBV4-1
TGCGCCAGCAGCACCAGGACAGGGGAAAACTATGGCTACACCTTC | CASSTRTGENYGYTF | . | TRBJ1-2 | TRBD1 | TRBV5-1
TGCGCCAGCAGCTCCAGGGGTCTCTACGAGCAGTACTTC | CASSSRGLYEQYF | . | TRBJ2-7 | . | TRBV5-1
TGTGCCACCGAAGGCGGGAGGGATAATTCACCCCTCCACTTT | CATEGGRDNSPLHF | . | TRBJ1-6 | . | TRBV19
TGTGCCAGCAGCGCGCGACTAGCAGGGGACTACGAGCAGTACTTC | CASSARLAGDYEQYF | once | TRBJ2-7 | . | TRBV7-2
TGTGCCAGCAGTGAAGCCTTAGACTATGGCTACACCTTC | CASSEALDYGYTF | . | TRBJ1-2 | . | TRBV2
TGTGCCAGCAGTGAGGGACTCCGAATTAGCGATGAGCAGTTCTTC | CASSEGLRISDEQFF | few | TRBJ2-1 | . | TRBV2
TGCGCCAGCAGTGAGTCAAGGGCAGGGAATACGGAGACCCAGTACTTC | CASSESRAGNTETQYF | . | TRBJ2-5 | . | TRBV10-1